These T cell receptor beta chains were read from a single sample in a study of T cells in localized non-small cell lung cancer. Using immunoSEQ multiplex PCR, the repertoire was profiled, and TCRdb retains in-frame clones only, with some absent. The table lists more than 30,000 clones, 88% of them singletons. Sequencing used peripheral blood mononuclear cells, obtained before any cancer treatment. All receptors derive from a woman aged 35 to 70 with stage III lung adenocarcinoma. Each CDR3 is given with its conserved first and last residue. A D gene is named only where the DNA matches it firmly. Size values are once, few and many counts, or a class for expanded clones, and some rows have none.

>TRBJ1-5|.|TRBV6-5|.
CASGTQINQPQHF
TGTGCCAGCGGAACACAAATAAATCAGCCCCAGCATTTT
>TRBJ1-5|.|TRBV6-5|few
CASSPRRGNQPQHF
TGTGCCAGCAGTCCTCGAAGGGGGAATCAGCCCCAGCATTTT
>TRBJ2-7|.|TRBV7-9|few
CASSLVRPGLDEQYF
TGTGCCAGCAGCCTCGTTCGGCCAGGGTTGGACGAGCAGTACTTC
>TRBJ2-6|TRBD2|TRBV5-1|.
CASSPGLGRVNVLTF
TGCGCCAGCAGCCCTGGACTAGGACGGGTCAACGTCCTGACTTTC
>TRBJ2-7|.|TRBV27|.
CASGEWAHEQYF
TGTGCCAGCGGGGAGTGGGCCCACGAGCAGTACTTC
>TRBJ2-7|.|TRBV7-2|.
CASSLGVQPSYEQYF
TGTGCCAGCAGCTTAGGGGTCCAGCCTTCCTACGAGCAGTACTTC
>TRBJ2-5|.|TRBV5-6|.
CASSSVQAGQETQYF
TGTGCCAGCAGCTCGGTTCAGGCAGGGCAAGAGACCCAGTACTTC
>TRBJ1-2|.|TRBV27|.
CASSQGGDNYGYTF
TGTGCCAGCAGCCAAGGGGGTGATAACTATGGCTACACCTTC
>TRBJ1-1|TRBD1|TRBV28|once
CASSPWTGANTEAFF
TGTGCCAGCAGCCCCTGGACAGGAGCGAACACTGAAGCTTTCTTT
>TRBJ1-1|TRBD1|TRBV4-3|.
CASSQDEGAGNTEAFF
TGCGCCAGCAGCCAAGACGAGGGGGCGGGGAACACTGAAGCTTTCTTT
>TRBJ2-5|.|TRBV29-1|.
CSATEGGKGETQYF
TGCAGCGCAACGGAGGGGGGGAAGGGGGAGACCCAGTACTTC
>TRBJ2-3|.|TRBV7-3|.
CASSLRSLPVSQNLTDTQYF
TGTGCCAGCAGCCTCCGGAGCCTACCCGTCTCCCAAAATCTCACAGATACGCAGTATTTT
>TRBJ1-1|TRBD1|TRBV5-1|few
CASSTATGGSAFF
TGCGCCAGCAGCACCGCTACAGGGGGTAGTGCTTTCTTT
>TRBJ2-4|TRBD2|TRBV7-2|.
CASSFVYLADGLAKNIQYF
TGTGCCAGCAGCTTTGTGTATCTAGCGGATGGACTAGCCAAAAACATTCAGTACTTC
>TRBJ2-7|TRBD2|TRBV7-2|.
CASMTSGGYEQYF
TGTGCCAGCATGACTAGCGGGGGGTACGAGCAGTACTTC
>TRBJ1-2|.|TRBV28|.
CASSFGGAGRGYTF
TGTGCCAGCAGTTTCGGAGGGGCGGGCAGAGGCTACACCTTC
>TRBJ2-1|.|TRBV25-1|.
CASSAWGEDEQFF
TGTGCCAGCAGTGCTTGGGGGGAGGATGAGCAGTTCTTC
>TRBJ1-5|.|TRBV28|.
CASSLRQVNQPQHF
TGTGCCAGCAGTCTACGCCAAGTCAATCAGCCCCAGCATTTT
>TRBJ2-1|.|TRBV9|.
CASSVAPHVDEQFF
TGTGCCAGCAGCGTAGCTCCCCACGTGGATGAGCAGTTCTTC
>TRBJ2-5|TRBD1|TRBV4-1|.
CASSQSRQGVETQYF
TGCGCCAGCAGCCAATCCAGACAGGGAGTGGAGACCCAGTACTTC
>TRBJ1-4|.|TRBV19|once
CASSILNEKLFF
TGTGCCAGTAGTATATTAAATGAAAAACTGTTTTTT
>TRBJ2-7|TRBD2|TRBV5-1|.
CASSLEARTSGGEQYF
TGCGCCAGCAGCTTAGAGGCTCGGACTAGCGGGGGGGAGCAGTACTTC
>TRBJ2-1|.|TRBV7-9|.
CATDWVVEGGNEQFF
TGTGCCACCGATTGGGTGGTCGAGGGGGGCAATGAGCAGTTCTTC
>TRBJ2-2|TRBD2|TRBV2|.
CASSQTSGATGELFF
TGTGCCAGCAGCCAGACTAGCGGGGCCACCGGGGAGCTGTTTTTT
>TRBJ1-1|.|TRBV27|once
CASSSGPWGNTEAFF
TGTGCCAGCAGTTCGGGCCCCTGGGGGAACACTGAAGCTTTCTTT
>TRBJ1-4|.|TRBV28|once
CASSYTPTGRKLFF
TGTGCCAGCAGCTACACGCCTACAGGAAGAAAACTGTTTTTT
>TRBJ2-7|TRBD1|TRBV30|.
CAWSRDRALREQYF
TGTGCCTGGAGTCGGGACAGGGCGCTTCGGGAGCAGTACTTC
>TRBJ2-5|.|TRBV27|.
CASSPDREWETQYF
TGTGCCAGCAGTCCGGACAGAGAATGGGAGACCCAGTACTTC
>TRBJ1-1|.|TRBV7-9|.
CASSLNIRTEAFF
TGTGCCAGCAGCCTTAATATAAGAACTGAAGCTTTCTTT
>TRBJ1-1|.|TRBV30|.
CAWSIGGVSGEAFF
TGTGCCTGGAGTATAGGGGGGGTATCCGGTGAAGCTTTCTTT
>TRBJ2-1|.|TRBV27|once
CASSFGTPSSYNEQFF
TGTGCCAGCAGTTTCGGGACCCCCAGCTCCTACAATGAGCAGTTCTTC
>TRBJ1-4|TRBD1|TRBV6-5|.
CASRPQGDHEKLFF
TGTGCCAGCAGGCCCCAGGGGGATCATGAAAAACTGTTTTTT
>TRBJ2-4|.|TRBV2|.
CASTGSWTARLYF
TGTGCCAGCACCGGCTCTTGGACCGCGCGGTTGTACTTC
>TRBJ1-6|.|TRBV2|few
CASSEGQNNSPLHF
TGTGCCAGCAGTGAGGGGCAGAATAATTCACCCCTCCACTTT
>TRBJ2-1|TRBD2|TRBV5-1|.
CASSLVSGRASYNEQFF
TGCGCCAGCAGCTTGGTTAGCGGGAGGGCATCCTACAATGAGCAGTTCTTC
>TRBJ2-7|TRBD2|TRBV27|once
CASSYLAGGPVQYF
TGTGCCAGCAGTTATCTAGCGGGGGGGCCGGTGCAGTACTTC
>TRBJ1-4|TRBD1|TRBV13|once
CASSPAGQGARGKLFF
TGTGCCAGCAGCCCAGCGGGACAGGGGGCTCGGGGAAAACTGTTTTTT
>TRBJ2-7|.|TRBV18|.
CASSPLAQTYEQYF
TGTGCCAGCTCACCTCTCGCGCAGACCTACGAGCAGTACTTC
>TRBJ2-3|.|TRBV11-1|.
CASSSTTQDTQYF
TGTGCCAGCAGCTCCACGACCCAGGATACGCAGTATTTT
>TRBJ1-1|.|TRBV27|.
CASSFREPRGNTEAFF
TGTGCCAGCAGTTTCCGGGAACCTCGGGGGAACACTGAAGCTTTCTTT
>TRBJ1-3|TRBD1|TRBV15|.
CATSRDKGAGNTIYF
TGTGCCACCAGCAGAGATAAGGGGGCCGGAAACACCATATATTTT
>TRBJ1-3|.|TRBV11-2|.
CASSLAARPGGNTIYF
TGTGCCAGCAGCTTAGCGGCCAGACCGGGAGGAAACACCATATATTTT